Listed here are 13 T cell receptor beta chains from one sample, sequenced in a study of identical twins. TCRdb fed the 5' RACE reads into MiXCR, producing one record per CDR3 protein. This table holds 200,000 or so distinct CDR3 sequences, roughly 15% found once. The sample also formed part of further work on T cells expressing NK-cell markers.

Material: CD8+ T cells sorted from blood. These receptors were obtained from a woman between 18 and 30 years old in good health.

The J gene is TRBJ2-5, the V gene TRBV5-1, with D hard to call. The CDR3 runs to 12 residues. V lost 4 bases and J 5 bases, leaving 9 bases between the germline ends. The V gene's germline CDR1 is SGHRS and CDR2 YFSETQ. DNA for the CDR3: TGCGCCAGCAGCAAACCCAGTGAGACCCAGTACTTC. It encodes CASSKPSETQYF.

This clonotype has a count of ten or more. The chain couples TRBV25-1 to TRBJ2-1; 10 nucleotides match TRBD1. The CDR3 covers 15 residues. J gave up 2 bases and V 8 bases, and 6 bases lay outside the gene matches. Germline CDR1 is MGHDK and CDR2 is SYGVNS. The CDR3 nucleotides are TGTGCCAGCGATAGGACAGGGGGGGCCTACAATGAGCAGTTCTTC. Its protein is CASDRTGGAYNEQFF.

This clonotype was picked up a small number of times. The V call is TRBV15, the J call TRBJ2-7; either TRBD1 or TRBD2 may fit D (6 bases each). CDR1 is LNHNV, CDR2 YYDKDF, per germline (reference sequence). The germline V and J ends were trimmed by 5 bases and 3 bases, with 14 bases remaining between them. The CDR3 runs to 14 residues. Here the CDR3 DNA reads TGTGCCACCAGCGTAAAGGGGGGCGACTACGAGCAGTACTTC. Translated, it gives CATSVKGGDYEQYF.

This clonotype showed up just a few times. The V call is TRBV3-1, the J call TRBJ2-5; D is perhaps TRBD1 (6 bases). This CDR3 region has 15 residues. The ends were cut back, 4 bases at V and 9 bases at J, with 21 bases in the middle. Germline V gene lookup returns CDR1 LGHDT and CDR2 YNNKEL (reference sequence). CDR3 in amino acids: CASSPEAWGQAAQYF. The CDR3 DNA sequence: TGTGCCAGCAGCCCCGAAGCTTGGGGACAAGCGGCCCAGTACTTC.

The chain has TRBV12-3 or TRBV12-4 and TRBJ2-1; no definite D call. Trimming removed 10 bases at V and 1 base at J, with 11 bases between. The CDR3 covers 13 residues. CDR3 nucleotide sequence: TGTGCCACCAAGGGTGGGTCCTACAATGAGCAGTTCTTC. It translates to CATKGGSYNEQFF.

The V call is TRBV12-3 or TRBV12-4, the J call TRBJ2-3, with a weak D call TRBD1 (6 bases). The CDR3 sequence is 14 residues long. V lost 8 bases and J lost 3, with 15 bases in between. CDR3 DNA: TGTGCCAGCGGCGCAGGGGAATTAACAGATACGCAGTATTTT. As protein: CASGAGELTDTQYF.

This clonotype was seen more than once but under ten times. The chain has TRBV11-2 and TRBJ2-1; 10 nucleotides align to TRBD2. Germline loops: CDR1 SGHAT, CDR2 FQNNGV. Trimming took 2 bases from V and 10 from J; bases not matched to a gene: 23. The CDR3 extends over 20 amino acids. The CDR3 sequence is CASSLKDEGSSGRGFKEQFF. For the CDR3, the DNA is TGTGCCAGCAGCTTAAAGGACGAGGGGTCTAGCGGGAGAGGGTTCAAAGAGCAGTTCTTC.

This sequence joins TRBV5-1 and TRBJ2-7, with no clear D. The V end lost 0 bases, the J end lost 6 bases, and 13 bases lay between the germline ends. The CDR3 extends over 14 amino acids. Germline CDR1 and CDR2: SGHRS and YFSETQ. The CDR3: CASSLGGVVREQYF. The CDR3 coding sequence is TGCGCCAGCAGCTTGGGTGGCGTCGTTCGCGAGCAGTACTTC. Looking up the rest from reference TRBV5-1 and TRBJ2-7 gives the full variable domain: KAGVTQTPRYLIKTRGQQVTLSCSPISGHRSVSWYQQTPGQGLQFLFEYFSETQRNKGNFPGRFSGRQFSNSRSEMNVSTLELGDSALYLCASSLGGVVREQYFGPGTRLTVT.

This clonotype was counted between two and nine times. In DNA, the CDR3 is TGTGCCAGCAGCCAAGGGAGCGGGGGGGCCTTTGTGGCAGATACGCAGTATTTT. This translates into CASSQGSGGAFVADTQYF. This chain links TRBV14 with TRBJ2-3; TRBD2 matches at 10 bases. V shed 1 base, J shed 4 bases, and the junction held 11 bases outside the gene matches. CDR3 length: 18 residues. Germline CDR1 reads SGHDN; CDR2 reads FVKESK.

This clonotype was seen a handful of times. The CDR3 does not close with the conserved phenylalanine or tryptophan, likely indicating a read error. No DNA is shown, since the ends of the CDR3 on it are uncertain; the CDR3 is the one TCRdb lists. This chain connects TRBV11-2 to TRBJ2-5; TRBD1, as called in the table, went unchecked against the DNA. Germline values: CDR1 SGHAT, CDR2 FQNNGV. The CDR3 contains 11 residues when both ends are counted. The CDR3 sequence: CASSMTRFMDI.

V usage is TRBV4-1 and J usage is TRBJ2-1, with 9 nucleotides matching TRBD2. Trimming cost V 5 bases and J 8 bases; bases outside gene matches: 7. The germline V gene has CDR1 MGHRA and CDR2 YSYEKL. This CDR3 region has 14 residues. CDR3 loop: CASSSIAGDDEQFF. The CDR3 region has the DNA TGCGCCAGCAGCTCGATAGCGGGAGACGATGAGCAGTTCTTC.

V gene TRBV21-1 combines with J gene TRBJ1-2; the table names TRBD1, a call not compared with the DNA. TRBV21-1 corresponds to a pseudogene. The CDR3 covers 15 residues. The CDR3 DNA is TGTGCCAGCAGCAAAGGAGGGAACAGGGTTGTTGGCTACACCTTC. Translated, it gives CASSKGGNRVVGYTF.

This clonotype was counted many times. The CDR3: CASSPPGLGLHEQYF. The CDR3 DNA reads as TGTGCCAGCAGTCCACCGGGACTAGGGCTACACGAGCAGTACTTC. The gene calls are TRBV12-3 or TRBV12-4 and TRBJ2-7; 8 bases fit TRBD2. The J segment lost 5 bases and the V segment lost 5 bases, leaving 11 bases of the junction unmatched. This CDR3 is 15 amino acids long.